One and the same sample provided the 4 T cell receptor beta chains below, sequenced in a study of control samples from healthy donors and cancer patients. The repertoire was sequenced with immunoSEQ multiplex PCR; TCRdb's copy has only in-frame clones and lacks some. The profile shows about 170,000 clones, around 90% of them singletons. The source material was blood. These receptors were obtained from a woman in her twenties or thirties in good health.

The V gene is TRBV6-5, the J gene TRBJ2-5; D ambiguous. V was cut by 3 bases and J by 5 bases, with 7 bases left in between. Germline CDR1 MNHEY, CDR2 SVGAGI. The CDR3 sequence is 12 residues long. CDR3: CASSYDGETQYF. CDR3 DNA: TGTGCCAGCAGTTATGACGGGGAGACCCAGTACTTC.

The chain joins TRBV30 to TRBJ2-1; D may match TRBD1 or TRBD2 (5 bases each). This CDR3 is 13 amino acids long. The V end lost 4 bases, the J end lost 5 bases, and 12 bases lay between the germline ends. Germline assignment: CDR1 GTSNPN and CDR2 SVGIG (reference sequence). Here the CDR3 reads CAWTNGADNEQFF. CDR3 nucleotide sequence: TGTGCCTGGACTAACGGGGCCGACAATGAGCAGTTCTTC. The full variable domain, in which reference TRBV30 and TRBJ2-1 provide the parts outside the CDR3, is SQTIHQWPATLVQPVGSPLSLECTVEGTSNPNLYWYRQAAGRGLQLLFYSVGIGQISSEVPQNLSASRPQDRQFILSSKKLLLSDSGFYLCAWTNGADNEQFFGPGTRLTVL.

Turning to this clone: The junction shows a germline mismatch at one end, possibly a read error. The chain carries TRBV7-7 and TRBJ2-7; D is unresolved. CDR1 and CDR2 (germline): SSHAT, FNYEAQ (reference sequence). The CDR3 totals 13 residues. CDR3 sequence (DNA): TGTGCTAGCAGCTTCGGTCCCCCCTACGAGCAGTACTTC. Amino acids: CASSFGPPYEQYF.

This clone was seen only a few times. The chain carries TRBV3-1 (or the pseudogene TRBV3-2) and TRBJ2-3; 14 nucleotides agree with TRBD2. The junction had 13 bases not matched to a gene; V was cut back by 3 bases and J by 5 bases. CDR3 length: 19 amino acids. The germline CDR1 and CDR2 sequences are LGHDT and YNNKEL (reference sequence). DNA of the CDR3: TGTGCCAGCAGCCATCTCACGACTAGCGGGGGGGCAGTCGGAGATACGCAGTATTTT. Translation gives CASSHLTTSGGAVGDTQYF.